A selection of T cell receptor beta chains follows, all from one sample in a study of blood T cell repertoires in COVID-19. Profiled with immunoSEQ multiplex PCR; TCRdb holds only in-frame clones, not every one. The repertoire holds tens of thousands of clones, with about 91% as singletons. The sample comprised peripheral blood. The receptors originated from a man aged 70-80 years with active or convalescent COVID-19. The CDR3 runs from the conserved cysteine through the conserved F or W. A D gene is named only where the DNA matches it firmly. Size values are once, few and many counts, or a class for expanded clones, and some rows have none.

clone size	V gene	D gene	CDR3 length	J gene	CDR3 protein	CDR3 DNA
-	TRBV12-3/TRBV12-4	-	13	TRBJ1-5	CASSDSNNQPQHF	TGTGCCAGCAGCGACAGTAACAATCAGCCCCAGCATTTT
-	TRBV5-1	TRBD2	18	TRBJ2-1	CASSWGLAGGPPYNEQFF	TGCGCCAGCAGCTGGGGACTAGCGGGGGGGCCCCCCTACAATGAGCAGTTCTTC
-	TRBV29-1	-	16	TRBJ1-1	CSVDRARLSVGSEAFF	TGCAGCGTTGACAGGGCCAGACTCAGTGTAGGCTCTGAAGCTTTCTTT
-	TRBV5-1	TRBD1	13	TRBJ1-2	CASTRTGDYGYTF	TGCGCCAGCACAAGGACAGGGGATTATGGCTACACCTTC
once	TRBV18	-	15	TRBJ1-5	CASSQGPQGTQPQHF	TGTGCCAGCTCACAGGGGCCTCAGGGAACCCAGCCCCAGCATTTT
-	TRBV18	-	11	TRBJ1-2	CASSRSYGYTF	TGTGCCAGCTCCCGGTCTTATGGCTACACCTTC
-	TRBV4-1	-	11	TRBJ2-7	CASSHLSEQYF	TGCGCCAGCAGCCACCTGAGCGAGCAGTACTTC
few	TRBV5-4	TRBD1	15	TRBJ2-1	CASSKPGQGLNEQFF	TGTGCCAGCAGCAAACCGGGACAGGGCCTTAATGAGCAGTTCTTC
-	TRBV5-4	-	14	TRBJ2-5	CASSPRGSQETQYF	TGTGCCAGCAGTCCCCGAGGGTCGCAAGAGACCCAGTACTTC
-	TRBV30	-	13	TRBJ2-7	CAWSDGSSYEQYF	TGTGCCTGGAGTGACGGTAGCTCCTACGAGCAGTACTTC
-	TRBV13	-	15	TRBJ1-4	CASSLGPGESEKLFF	TGTGCCAGCAGCTTAGGCCCCGGAGAGTCTGAAAAACTGTTTTTT
-	TRBV11-2	-	15	TRBJ2-7	CASSLDLGIAYEQYF	TGTGCCAGCAGCTTAGATCTAGGCATTGCCTACGAGCAGTACTTC
-	TRBV5-6	-	12	TRBJ1-1	CASSSEGGEAFF	TGTGCCAGCAGCTCCGAAGGGGGTGAAGCTTTCTTT
-	TRBV24-1	TRBD1	19	TRBJ2-7	CATSEIRTGGLAPENEQYF	TGTGCCACCAGTGAAATTCGGACAGGGGGCTTGGCCCCAGAAAACGAGCAGTACTTC
-	TRBV5-1	-	17	TRBJ2-2	CASSPGLGLTYTGELFF	TGCGCCAGCAGCCCCGGTTTGGGACTGACCTACACCGGGGAGCTGTTTTTT
-	TRBV6-5	TRBD1	14	TRBJ1-6	CASRRDRGLSPLHF	TGTGCCAGCCGCCGGGACAGGGGTTTGTCACCCCTCCACTTT
-	TRBV27	TRBD1	16	TRBJ1-2	CASSFRSEGGSYGYTF	TGTGCCAGCAGTTTCCGCTCGGAAGGGGGCTCCTATGGCTACACCTTC
once	TRBV27	-	15	TRBJ2-5	CASSNRDGGAETQYF	TGTGCCAGCAGTAACCGGGACGGGGGTGCAGAGACCCAGTACTTC
-	TRBV2	-	13	TRBJ1-1	CASRQSARGEAFF	TGTGCCAGCAGACAATCGGCCAGGGGAGAAGCTTTCTTT
-	TRBV10-3	TRBD2	18	TRBJ2-2	CAIRERRGEGTGTGELFF	TGTGCCATCCGTGAGCGCCGGGGGGAGGGGACGGGCACCGGGGAGCTGTTTTTT
once	TRBV18	TRBD1	11	TRBJ1-2	CATGVGNGYTF	TGTGCGACAGGGGTCGGGAATGGCTACACCTTC
-	TRBV19	TRBD1	16	TRBJ1-1	CASSILTGVTNTEAFF	TGTGCCAGTAGTATCCTCACAGGGGTGACTAACACTGAAGCTTTCTTT
-	TRBV27	-	12	TRBJ1-2	CASSSTNYGYTF	TGTGCCAGCAGTTCCACTAACTATGGCTACACCTTC
-	TRBV14	TRBD1	16	TRBJ1-6	CASSRTGTGRNSPLHF	TGTGCCAGCAGCCGTACCGGGACAGGGCGGAATTCACCCCTCCACTTT
-	TRBV5-1	TRBD1	13	TRBJ2-1	CATSATGDYEQFF	TGCGCCACCTCGGCGACAGGGGACTATGAGCAGTTCTTC